The sample holds many counts of the clone carrying this T cell receptor (beta chain). Its cognate antigen is unknown. The data were taken from a study of T-cell reconstitution after alpha-beta-depleted transplantation in children. The study's findings and limits: Day-60 TCRbeta diversity that was high in some patients was derived from surviving recipient T cells and thymic progenitors. It was newly produced T cells that mostly accounted for T-cell counts and diversity one year after transplant. Expanded graft clones numbering several hundred reportedly gave rise to alpha-beta T cells about two months after transplant.

Construction of the TCRbeta library involved unique molecular identifiers. MiXCR was run by TCRdb on the PCR reads, yielding one entry per CDR3 protein. This table holds 700,000 or so distinct CDR3 sequences, around 14% found once. Sequenced here: PBMCs, sampled before TCRalphabeta/CD19-depleted stem cell transplant. The source of this sequence is a girl aged 2 to 9 with congenital amegakaryocytic thrombocytopenia, due to receive a stem cell transplant.

CDR3 amino acids: CSASKNNEQFF. In DNA, the CDR3 is TGCAGTGCCTCGAAAAACAATGAGCAGTTCTTC. The rearrangement joins TRBV20-1 to TRBJ2-1, with unresolved D. Deletions cut 6 bases from V and 5 bases from J, with 8 bases between. From germline, CDR1 is DFQATT and CDR2 SNEGSKA (reference sequence). The CDR3 is 11 residues long.